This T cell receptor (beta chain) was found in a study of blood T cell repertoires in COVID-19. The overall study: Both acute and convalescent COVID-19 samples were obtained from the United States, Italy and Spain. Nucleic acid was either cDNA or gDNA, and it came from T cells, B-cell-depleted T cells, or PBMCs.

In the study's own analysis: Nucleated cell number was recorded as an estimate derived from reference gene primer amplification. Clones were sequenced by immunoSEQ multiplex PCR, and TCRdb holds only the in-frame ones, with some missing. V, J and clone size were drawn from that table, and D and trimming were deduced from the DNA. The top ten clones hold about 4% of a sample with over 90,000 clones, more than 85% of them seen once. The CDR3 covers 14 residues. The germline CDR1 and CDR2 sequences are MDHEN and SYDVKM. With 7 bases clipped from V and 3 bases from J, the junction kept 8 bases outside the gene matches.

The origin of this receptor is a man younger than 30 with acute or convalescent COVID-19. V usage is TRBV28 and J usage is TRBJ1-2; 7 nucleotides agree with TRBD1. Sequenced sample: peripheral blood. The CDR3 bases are TGTGCCAGCAAGAGGGGGCTAGGGCACTATGGCTACACCTTC. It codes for CASKRGLGHYGYTF.